This entry is about one T cell receptor (beta chain). The antigen is undetermined. The entry originates in a study of T cell responses to AZD1222 COVID-19 vaccine. Sequencing used immunoSEQ multiplex PCR; TCRdb keeps in-frame clones, though not all of them. Among roughly 80,000 clones listed, roughly 88% were seen once. General study findings and limits: Nearly half of spike-specific TCRs reportedly go after variant regions that carry no mutations. Clonal diversity may have been underestimated in mostly white British donors.

V was shortened by 10 bases and J by 3 bases, with 12 bases between the two germline ends. The germline V gene encodes CDR1 MNHEY and CDR2 SVGAGI. The CDR3 is 12 amino acids. The chain recombines TRBV6-5 with TRBJ1-2, with D unclear. The receptor's source is an adult in good health. This specimen was peripheral blood, taken on day 0 of MenACWY control vaccination. The CDR3 reads CATIKVDYGYTF. In nucleotides, the CDR3 is TGTGCCACCATTAAGGTGGACTATGGCTACACCTTC.